This TCR beta chain was profiled in a study of regulatory T cells in long-lasting Graves disease. Time point given: persistent/refractory GD, antithyroid drugs over 5 years with positive TRAb. Preparation of the TCR library used RNA extracted from PBMCs. Those enrolled as patients came out of an endocrinology department in Xi'an, China. Researchers made TCR beta libraries by using iRepertoire HTBI primers and running Arm-PCR on CDR3 regions. MiXCR was run by TCRdb on the multiplex PCR reads, yielding one entry per CDR3 protein. The data hold hundreds of thousands of distinct CDR3 sequences, with about 22% observed a single time. This CDR3 region has 14 residues. V shed 5 bases and J 4 bases; nucleotides not matched to a gene: 5. Germline lookup yields CDR1 MNHNS and CDR2 SASEGT.

The specimen comprised peripheral blood mononuclear cells (PBMCs), sampled when the disease was refractory, from a patient treated with antithyroid drugs. The rearrangement links TRBV6-1 to TRBJ2-4; TRBD1 agrees at 7 bases. This sequence originates from a female donor with Graves disease. The CDR3 loop reads CASSRGQRKNIQYF. The CDR3 bases are TGTGCCAGCAGTCGGGGACAGAGAAAAAACATTCAGTACTTC.